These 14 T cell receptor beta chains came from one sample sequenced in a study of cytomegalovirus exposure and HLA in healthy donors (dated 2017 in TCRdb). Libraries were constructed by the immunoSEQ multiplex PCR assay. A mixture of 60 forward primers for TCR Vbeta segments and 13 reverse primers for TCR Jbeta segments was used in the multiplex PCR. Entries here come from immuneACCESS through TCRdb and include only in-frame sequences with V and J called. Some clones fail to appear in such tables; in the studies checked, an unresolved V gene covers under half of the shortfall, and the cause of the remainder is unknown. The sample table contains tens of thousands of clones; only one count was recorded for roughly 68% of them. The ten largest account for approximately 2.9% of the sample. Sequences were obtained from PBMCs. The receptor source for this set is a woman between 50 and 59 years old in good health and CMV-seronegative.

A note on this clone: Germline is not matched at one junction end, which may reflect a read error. The CDR3 region has the DNA TGTGCTAGCAAAAAGGGGACAGGCTCGGAGGAGACCCAGTACTTC. Protein product: CASKKGTGSEETQYF. The chain carries TRBV7-7 and TRBJ2-5; 8 bases fit TRBD1. The CDR3 is 15 residues long. CDR1 is SSHAT and CDR2 is FNYEAQ in the germline V gene (reference sequence).

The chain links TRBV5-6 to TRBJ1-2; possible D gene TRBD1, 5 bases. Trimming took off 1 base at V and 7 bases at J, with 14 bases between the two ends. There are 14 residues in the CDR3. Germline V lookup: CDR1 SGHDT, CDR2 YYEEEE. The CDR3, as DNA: TGTGCCAGCAGCTTGTGGCAGGGCCCGGGTGGCTACACCTTC. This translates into CASSLWQGPGGYTF.

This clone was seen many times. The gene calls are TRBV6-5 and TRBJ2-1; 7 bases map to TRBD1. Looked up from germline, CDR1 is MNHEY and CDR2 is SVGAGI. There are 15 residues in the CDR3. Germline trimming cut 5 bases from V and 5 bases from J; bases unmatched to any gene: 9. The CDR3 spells CASSRPGTVNNEQFF. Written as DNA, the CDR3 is TGTGCCAGCAGTCGACCCGGGACAGTGAACAATGAGCAGTTCTTC.

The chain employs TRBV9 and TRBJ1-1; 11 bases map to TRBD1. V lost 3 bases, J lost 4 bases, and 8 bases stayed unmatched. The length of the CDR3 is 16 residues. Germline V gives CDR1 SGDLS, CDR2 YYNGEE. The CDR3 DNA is TGTGCCAGCAGCGGTAGGGGACAGGGGGTTGGCACTGAAGCTTTCTTT. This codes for CASSGRGQGVGTEAFF.

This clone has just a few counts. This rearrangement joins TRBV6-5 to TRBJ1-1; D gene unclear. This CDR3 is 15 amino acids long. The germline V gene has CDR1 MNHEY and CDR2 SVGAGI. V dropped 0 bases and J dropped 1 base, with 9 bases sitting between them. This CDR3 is CASSYSSPSNTEAFF. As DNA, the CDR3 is TGTGCCAGCAGTTACTCGTCTCCCTCGAACACTGAAGCTTTCTTT.

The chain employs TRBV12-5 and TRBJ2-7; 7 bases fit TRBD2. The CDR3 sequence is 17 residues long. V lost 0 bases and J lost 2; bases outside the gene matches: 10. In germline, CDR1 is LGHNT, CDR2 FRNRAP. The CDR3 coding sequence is TGTGCTAGTGGTTTGGTATCCCTAGCGGCTTCCCCCTACGAGCAGTACTTC. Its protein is CASGLVSLAASPYEQYF. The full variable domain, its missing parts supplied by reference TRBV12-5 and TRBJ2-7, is DARVTQTPRHKVTEMGQEVTMRCQPILGHNTVFWYRQTMMQGLELLAYFRNRAPLDDSGMPKDRFSAEMPDATLATLKIQPSEPRDSAVYFCASGLVSLAASPYEQYFGPGTRLTVT.

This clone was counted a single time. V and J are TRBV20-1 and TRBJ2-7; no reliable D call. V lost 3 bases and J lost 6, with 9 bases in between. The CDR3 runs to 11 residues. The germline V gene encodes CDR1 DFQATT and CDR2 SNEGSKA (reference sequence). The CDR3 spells CSARASREQYF. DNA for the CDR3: TGCAGTGCTAGGGCCTCCCGCGAGCAGTACTTC.

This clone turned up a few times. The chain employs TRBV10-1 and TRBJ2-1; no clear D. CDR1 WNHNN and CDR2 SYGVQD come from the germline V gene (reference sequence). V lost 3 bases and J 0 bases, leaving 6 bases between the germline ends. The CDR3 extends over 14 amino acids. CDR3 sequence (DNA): TGCGCCAGCAGTGATGCGTTCTCCTACAATGAGCAGTTCTTC. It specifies CASSDAFSYNEQFF.

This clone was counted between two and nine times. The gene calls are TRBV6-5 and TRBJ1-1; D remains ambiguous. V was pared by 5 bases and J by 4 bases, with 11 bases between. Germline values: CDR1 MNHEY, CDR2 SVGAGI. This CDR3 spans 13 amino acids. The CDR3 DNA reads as TGTGCCAGCAGTAGGAACTCGGGCACTGAAGCTTTCTTT. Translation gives CASSRNSGTEAFF.

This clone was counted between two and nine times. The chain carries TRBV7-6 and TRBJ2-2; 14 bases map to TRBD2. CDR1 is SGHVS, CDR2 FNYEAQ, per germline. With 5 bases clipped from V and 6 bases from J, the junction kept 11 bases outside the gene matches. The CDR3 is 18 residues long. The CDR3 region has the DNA TGTGCCAGCAGCCCCCCCGGGACTAGCGGGAGTAGAGCCGGGGAGCTGTTTTTT. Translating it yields CASSPPGTSGSRAGELFF.

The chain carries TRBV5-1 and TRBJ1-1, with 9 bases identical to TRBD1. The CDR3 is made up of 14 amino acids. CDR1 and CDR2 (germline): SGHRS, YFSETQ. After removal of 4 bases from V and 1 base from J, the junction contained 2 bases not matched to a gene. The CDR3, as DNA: TGCGCCAGCAGCCCACAGGGGGCGAACACTGAAGCTTTCTTT. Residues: CASSPQGANTEAFF.

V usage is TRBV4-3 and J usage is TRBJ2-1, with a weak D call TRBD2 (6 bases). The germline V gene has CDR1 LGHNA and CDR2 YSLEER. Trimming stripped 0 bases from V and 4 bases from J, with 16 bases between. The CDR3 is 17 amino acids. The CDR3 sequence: CASSQEFAGILYNEQFF. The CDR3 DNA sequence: TGCGCCAGCAGCCAAGAGTTTGCGGGGATTTTATACAATGAGCAGTTCTTC.

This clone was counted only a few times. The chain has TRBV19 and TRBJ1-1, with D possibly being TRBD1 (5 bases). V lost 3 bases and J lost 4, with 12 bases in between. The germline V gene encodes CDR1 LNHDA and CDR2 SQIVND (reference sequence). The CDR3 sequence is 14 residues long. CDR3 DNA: TGTGCCAGTAGTATTCAGGGTATGAGCACTGAAGCTTTCTTT. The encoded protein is CASSIQGMSTEAFF.

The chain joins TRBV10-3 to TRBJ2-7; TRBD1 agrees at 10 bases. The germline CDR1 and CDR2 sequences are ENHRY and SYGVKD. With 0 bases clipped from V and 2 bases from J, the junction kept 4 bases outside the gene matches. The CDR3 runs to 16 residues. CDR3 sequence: CAISESRTGGPYEQYF. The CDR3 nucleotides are TGTGCCATCAGTGAGTCTCGGACAGGGGGACCCTACGAGCAGTACTTC.